This T cell receptor (beta chain) was recovered during a study of control samples from healthy donors and cancer patients (dated by TCRdb to 2019 to 2021). V is pared back by 2 bases and J by 7 bases, with 6 bases lying between the germline termini. The germline V gene (reference sequence) sets CDR1 to MNHNY and CDR2 to SVGAGI. The CDR3 contains 13 residues, cysteine and phenylalanine counted. Only the CDR3 DNA is retained, 39 bases long and in frame from the first base. This clone was found a few times. Its target antigen remains unknown. No base-level quality is on record; no much larger clone is a single base apart. Library generation was performed with the immunoSEQ multiplex PCR assay. Not all clones reach the TCRdb copy of this immuneACCESS table, which keeps in-frame sequences only. Checked studies attribute under half of the gap to unresolved V genes and leave the rest unexplained. This sample is represented by around 42,000 clones; roughly 83% of them were singletons. 45% to 50% of the sample belongs to the ten largest clones.

The clonotype originates from a man in his sixties in good health. Sequences were obtained from blood. The chain is assembled from TRBV6-6 and TRBJ1-6, with the D gene too uncertain to name. The base sequence is TGTGCCAGCAGTTACGGGGAAAATTCACCCCTCCACTTT. It translates to CASSYGENSPLHF.